The sequence of this T cell receptor beta chain was determined in a study of OX40 agonist ivuxolimab in advanced cancers. Background on the study: The study enrolled dose-escalation patients with hepatocellular carcinoma, melanoma, renal cell or head and neck cancer. Averaging about 60 years in age, with a range of about 20 to 90, the cohort was about 83% male.

Germline V lookup: CDR1 SNHLY, CDR2 FYNNEI. The CDR3 extends over 15 amino acids. J gave up 5 bases and V 6 bases, and 10 bases lay outside the gene matches. Assay used: immunoSEQ multiplex PCR; TCRdb lists only in-frame clones, some missing. The profile shows 75,000 to 90,000 clones, around 91% of them singletons. The clonotype was recovered from an adult with an advanced solid tumor such as melanoma, head and neck, liver or kidney cancer. The rearrangement joins TRBV2 to TRBJ2-7; 10 nucleotides match TRBD1. This specimen was CD4+ or CD8+ T cells sorted from blood, taken in a trial of the OX40 agonist ivuxolimab. CDR3 sequence (DNA): TGTGCCAGCAGGGGGTTCGGGACAGGGGAACACGAGCAGTACTTC. It specifies CASRGFGTGEHEQYF.